Following are 14 T cell receptor beta chains from one sample sequenced in a study of cytomegalovirus exposure and HLA in healthy donors. PCR used 60 Vbeta primers and 13 Jbeta primers. TCRdb's table, derived via immunoSEQ multiplex PCR, lists solely in-frame clones and lacks some. Of about 100,000 clones listed, 73% are singletons. Material: PBMCs. The receptors shown here come from a man aged 25 to 45 in good health and CMV-seronegative.

This clone occurred once. The chain employs TRBV7-3 and TRBJ2-2; 11 nucleotides match TRBD2. CDR1 SGHTA and CDR2 FQGTGA come from the germline V gene. Germline trimming cut 5 bases from V and 0 bases from J; bases unmatched to any gene: 8. The CDR3 is 18 residues long. Here the CDR3 DNA reads TGTGCCAGCAGCCCCCGGATAGCGGGAGGGACGAACACCGGGGAGCTGTTTTTT. Protein product: CASSPRIAGGTNTGELFF.

V and J are TRBV28 and TRBJ1-2, with 9 bases aligning to TRBD1. CDR3 length equals 15 residues. CDR1 and CDR2 (germline): MDHEN, SYDVKM. Trimming at V came to 10 bases and at J to 8 bases, leaving 17 bases not matched to a gene. CDR3 in amino acids: CAIVGTGQSLGGYTF. Written as DNA, the CDR3 is TGTGCCATTGTTGGGACAGGGCAGAGTTTGGGCGGCTACACCTTC.

V usage is TRBV7-2 and J usage is TRBJ1-4; TRBD1 might be the D (5 bases). Germline lookup yields CDR1 SGHTA and CDR2 FQGNSA. This CDR3 has 15 residues. The V end lost 1 base, the J end lost 8 bases, and 14 bases lay between the germline ends. The CDR3 reads CASSLVGLVGEKLFF. DNA for the CDR3: TGTGCCAGCAGCTTAGTGGGACTGGTCGGAGAAAAACTGTTTTTT. Full variable domain (rest looked up from reference TRBV7-2 and TRBJ1-4): GAGVSQSPSNKVTEKGKDVELRCDPISGHTALYWYRQSLGQGLEFLIYFQGNSAPDKSGLPSDRFSAERTGGSVSTLTIQRTQQEDSAVYLCASSLVGLVGEKLFFGSGTQLSVL.

This rearrangement joins TRBV27 to TRBJ2-3; 7 bases match TRBD2. Germline values: CDR1 MNHEY, CDR2 SMNVEV (reference sequence). The CDR3 spans 17 residues. The V gene end was trimmed by 2 bases and the J gene end by 8 bases; junction bases not matched to a gene: 16. The CDR3 protein is CASSLDSRAGGGGTQYF. CDR3 nucleotides: TGTGCCAGCAGTTTAGACTCTAGGGCTGGTGGGGGGGGTACGCAGTATTTT.

The chain employs TRBV6-5 and TRBJ1-1, with D possibly TRBD1 on 5 matching bases. V dropped 0 bases and J dropped 4 bases, with 15 bases sitting between them. This CDR3 is 16 amino acids long. CDR1 and CDR2 (germline): MNHEY, SVGAGI. Here the CDR3 DNA reads TGTGCCAGCAGTTACTCGAAAGGAGGGGTCGGCACTGAAGCTTTCTTT. This gives the protein CASSYSKGGVGTEAFF.

The rearrangement joins TRBV23-1 to TRBJ2-2, with TRBD1 identical over 8 bases. TRBV23-1 is sorted into the ORF group, with uncertain function. J gave up 5 bases and V 0 bases, and 11 bases lay outside the gene matches. The CDR3 consists of 18 residues. In nucleotides, the CDR3 is TGCGCCAGCAGTCAATCGGGGTGGACAGGGTTGGGGACCGGGGAGCTGTTTTTT. Amino acid sequence: CASSQSGWTGLGTGELFF.

The V call is TRBV7-6, the J call TRBJ1-4, with 10 bases identical to TRBD1. The V and J ends lost 5 bases and 6 bases, in that order; junction bases with no gene match: 3. From germline, CDR1 is SGHVS and CDR2 FNYEAQ. The CDR3 extends over 14 amino acids. The DNA for the CDR3 is TGTGCCAGCAGCCTCGGGACAGGGGATGAAAAACTGTTTTTT. This encodes CASSLGTGDEKLFF.

The J gene is TRBJ2-3, the V gene TRBV5-1, with TRBD2 identical over 11 bases. The germline CDR1 and CDR2 sequences are SGHRS and YFSETQ. The trim removed 2 bases at V and 0 bases at J, leaving 5 bases unmatched. The CDR3 runs 17 residues. This chain's CDR3 is CASSLLAGAPSTDTQYF. In DNA form, the CDR3 reads TGCGCCAGCAGCTTACTAGCGGGGGCGCCTAGCACAGATACGCAGTATTTT.

V gene TRBV7-2 combines with J gene TRBJ2-7; 7 nucleotides align to TRBD1. The CDR3 is made up of 13 amino acids. The V and J ends lost 7 bases and 3 bases, in that order; junction bases with no gene match: 6. Germline CDR1 and CDR2: SGHTA and FQGNSA. Written as DNA, the CDR3 is TGTGCCAGCACCCAGGACAGGCGCTACGAGCAGTACTTC. Translated, it gives CASTQDRRYEQYF.

The chain links TRBV5-1 to TRBJ1-2, with 7 bases fitting TRBD1. CDR1 SGHRS and CDR2 YFSETQ come from the germline V gene. The CDR3 contains 13 residues. V was pared by 4 bases and J by 4 bases, with 4 bases of the junction left unmatched. CDR3 sequence: CASSQTGSYGYTF. In nucleotides, the CDR3 is TGCGCCAGCAGCCAGACAGGGTCCTATGGCTACACCTTC.

The rearrangement joins TRBV19 to TRBJ2-5, with a possible D match to TRBD1 (6 bases). The ends were cut back, 2 bases at V and 1 base at J, with 17 bases in the middle. The CDR3 sequence is 17 residues long. Germline CDR1 and CDR2: LNHDA and SQIVND (reference sequence). The CDR3 nucleotides read TGTGCCAGTAGTATAAGGGGGTACAGGGTTACCCAAGAGACCCAGTACTTC. Translated: CASSIRGYRVTQETQYF.

This clone was seen more than once but under ten times. J is TRBJ2-7 and V is TRBV5-1; D remains ambiguous. Germline CDR1 is SGHRS and CDR2 is YFSETQ. The CDR3 has 14 residues. V lost 0 bases to trimming and J lost 2 bases, with 9 bases between them. This CDR3 reads CASSLALRAYEQYF. CDR3 sequence (DNA): TGCGCCAGCAGCTTGGCGCTGAGAGCCTACGAGCAGTACTTC.

This sequence joins TRBV5-1 and TRBJ2-2, with D maybe TRBD1 (5 bases). The CDR3 totals 16 residues. Germline-derived CDR1 and CDR2 are SGHRS and YFSETQ. Deletions cut 2 bases from V and 4 bases from J, with 15 bases between. Written as DNA, the CDR3 is TGCGCCAGCAGCTTAGGGGAACAGCGACCCACCGGGGAGCTGTTTTTT. Encoded protein: CASSLGEQRPTGELFF. Complete variable domain (other parts from reference TRBV5-1 and TRBJ2-2): KAGVTQTPRYLIKTRGQQVTLSCSPISGHRSVSWYQQTPGQGLQFLFEYFSETQRNKGNFPGRFSGRQFSNSRSEMNVSTLELGDSALYLCASSLGEQRPTGELFFGEGSRLTVL.

CDR3 loop: CASSEVDRGSTDTQYF. The CDR3 DNA is TGTGCCAGCAGTGAAGTAGACAGGGGAAGCACAGATACGCAGTATTTT. This chain uses TRBV2 with TRBJ2-3; 8 nucleotides match TRBD1. The germline CDR1 and CDR2 sequences are SNHLY and FYNNEI. The V and J ends lost 1 base and 0 bases, in that order; junction bases with no gene match: 3. This CDR3 comprises 16 residues.